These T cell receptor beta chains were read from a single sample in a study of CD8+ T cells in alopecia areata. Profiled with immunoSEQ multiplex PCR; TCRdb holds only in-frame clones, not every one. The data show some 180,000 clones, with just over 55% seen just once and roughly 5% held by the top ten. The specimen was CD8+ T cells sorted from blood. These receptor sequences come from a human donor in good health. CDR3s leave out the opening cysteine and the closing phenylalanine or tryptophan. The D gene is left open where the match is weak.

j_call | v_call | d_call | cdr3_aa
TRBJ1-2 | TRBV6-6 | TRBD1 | ASSLTGGTYGYT
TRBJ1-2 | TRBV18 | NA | ASSPDGLDGYGYT
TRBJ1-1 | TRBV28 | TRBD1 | ASSWDRDDTEAF
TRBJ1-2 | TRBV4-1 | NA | ASSQGGRLVSNYGYT
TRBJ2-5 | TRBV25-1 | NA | ASSESLDSTQY
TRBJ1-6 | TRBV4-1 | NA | ASSLAGRVSSYNSPLH
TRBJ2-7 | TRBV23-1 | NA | ANQRGWGQY
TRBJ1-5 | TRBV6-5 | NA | ASSWVTGSLDQPQH
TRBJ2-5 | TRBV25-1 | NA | ASSEGSLETQY
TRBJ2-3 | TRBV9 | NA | ASSYGKDTQY
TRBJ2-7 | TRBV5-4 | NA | ASSPRGNSYEQY
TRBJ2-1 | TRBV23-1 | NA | ASSQSLAGRFYNEQF
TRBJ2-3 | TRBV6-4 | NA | ASSDRPSGLDTQY
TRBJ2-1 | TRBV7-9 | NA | ASSWAGQQYNEQF
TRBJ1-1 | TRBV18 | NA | ASSPAALTELNTEAF
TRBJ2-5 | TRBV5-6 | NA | ASSLRAQETQY
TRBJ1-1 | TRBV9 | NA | ASSVGDERTEAF
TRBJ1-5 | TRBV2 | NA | ASSEEVLAGEQPQH
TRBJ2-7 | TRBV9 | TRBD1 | ASSIGDSNYEQY
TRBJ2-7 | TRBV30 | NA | ACPLAPFGFGRRPYEQY
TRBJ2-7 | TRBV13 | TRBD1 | ASSLTGGASYEQY
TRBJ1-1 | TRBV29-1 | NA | SVDGTPEPLNTEAF
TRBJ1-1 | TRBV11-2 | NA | ASSPSRGAF
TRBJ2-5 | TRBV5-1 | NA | ASSLGELRAFQETQY
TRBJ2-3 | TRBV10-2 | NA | ASMAYTDTQY
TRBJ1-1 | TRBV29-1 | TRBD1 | SAPDRDTEAF
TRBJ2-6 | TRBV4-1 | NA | ASSQAEGANVLT
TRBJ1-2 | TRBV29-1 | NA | SVEDWTDGYT
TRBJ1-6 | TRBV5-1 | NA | ASSLGGPDSPLH
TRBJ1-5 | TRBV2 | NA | ASRGEGNGQPQH
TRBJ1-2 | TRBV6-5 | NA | ASSYDSHYGYT
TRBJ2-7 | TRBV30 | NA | AWSVSESSYEQY